This T cell receptor (beta chain) was sequenced during a study of blood T cell repertoires in COVID-19. The recovered donors of Cohort 3 showed two negative PCRs, clearance, or symptom resolution. The V end was cut by 0 bases, the J end by 9 bases, with 9 bases between. Germline lookup yields CDR1 SGDLS and CDR2 YYNGEE. The CDR3 length is 12 residues. The authors' processing: Cell counts per sample came from amplifying reference gene primers. Sequenced by immunoSEQ multiplex PCR; TCRdb stores in-frame clones only, minus some. That table is the source of V, J and clone size, and D and trimming were worked out from the DNA. Here the sample spans some 380,000 clones, around 87% being singletons.

The clonotype was recovered from a man between 25 and 39 years old who had recovered from COVID-19. The sequencing input was PBMCs or T cells enriched from blood (not recorded which). V and J are TRBV9 and TRBJ2-5; D is unclear. This chain's CDR3 is CASSVGGFPQYF. The CDR3 DNA sequence: TGTGCCAGCAGCGTAGGCGGATTTCCCCAGTACTTC.